This T cell receptor (beta chain) was recovered during a study of OX40 agonist ivuxolimab in advanced cancers. Regarding the research as a whole: The costimulatory receptor OX40 (CD134) was targeted by ivuxolimab, a fully human IgG2 agonistic monoclonal antibody. The monotherapy dose-escalation portion (N of about 57 patients) of the phase I ivuxolimab trial is reported in the paper. In the dose-escalation cohort, nearly 85% of patients were male, and the mean age was 60 years with a range of about 20 to 90. Patients were allowed to have had prior anti-PD-1, anti-PD-L1 or anti-CTLA-4 therapy, and 40% to 45% of the dose-escalation patients had previously received checkpoint inhibitors. Partial responses occurred in three dose-escalation patients: two with cutaneous melanoma and one with hepatocellular carcinoma. Intravenous ivuxolimab was administered to patients every 2 weeks at six dose levels: 0.01, 0.1, 0.3, 1.5, 3 and 10 mg/kg. The point of sequencing TCRbeta in the periphery was to test whether ivuxolimab changed TCR sequence diversity and drove clonal T-cell expansion. Among the roughly 50 dose-escalation patients, some 20 had hepatocellular carcinoma, about 15 melanoma, 9 renal cell carcinoma and 9 head and neck cancer.

To sequence the TCRbeta CDR3 region, genomic DNA was isolated from the sorted cells. The immunoSEQ Assay was used to sequence the TCRbeta CDR3 regions. Not all clones reach the TCRdb copy of this immuneACCESS table, which keeps in-frame sequences only. Checked studies attribute under half of the gap to unresolved V genes and leave the rest unexplained. The sample table shows around 60,000 clones, and about nine tenths are seen once. Over 15% of the sample is taken by the ten largest. The CDR3 sequence holds 14 residues, the cysteine and phenylalanine included. Just CDR3 DNA is preserved here, 42 bases in frame from base 1. Via the germline V gene, CDR1 is SGHTA and CDR2 FQGNSA. A distance of 7 bases separates the germline ends of V and J, which lose 1 base and 1 base respectively. The trial excluded patients who had a history of autoimmune disease or were on systemic immunosuppression. Peripheral blood for TCR sequencing was drawn from every dose cohort at baseline, at cycle 4 day 1 and at cycle 7 day 1. Samples were obtained from an open-label, multicenter, first-in-human phase I dose-escalation trial of ivuxolimab. Adults with locally advanced or metastatic head and neck squamous cell, hepatocellular, melanoma or renal cell carcinoma were enrolled in the trial. CD4+ and CD8+ T cells were sorted separately from peripheral blood before TCR sequencing.

As for this clone: The clone's antigen remains unknown. Base quality data are lacking; no much larger clone is found one base away.

What the research found in general, with its limitations: Low levels of normalized T-cell clonal expansion were also seen in some patients who did not respond. After ivuxolimab, CD8+ T cells had more expanded clones than CD4+ T cells on average. At doses of 0.1 to 3.0 mg/kg, clonal expansion of both CD4+ and CD8+ T cells in blood was seen between baseline and week 6. Partial responders in the 0.1-3.0 mg/kg groups had among the lowest normalized peripheral clonal expansion, especially among CD8+ T cells. The antigen specificity of the clonally expanded peripheral T cells was not determined.

Sequencing was performed on CD4+ or CD8+ T cells sorted from blood, taken in a trial of the OX40 agonist ivuxolimab. The receptor comes from an adult with an advanced solid tumor such as melanoma, head and neck, liver or kidney cancer. Rearrangement joined TRBV7-2 to TRBJ1-1; matching of 5 bases hints at TRBD1 as the D gene. This receptor has the CDR3 CASSLGGENTEAFF. The nucleotide sequence is TGTGCCAGCAGCTTAGGAGGGGAGAACACTGAAGCTTTCTTT.